This T cell receptor beta chain was identified in a study of regulatory T cells in long-lasting Graves disease. This clonotype came up a few times. Its specificity is unknown. Findings of the study overall: Persistent-disease Graves' patients showed less TCR diversity than new cases.

TCRdb used MiXCR to reprocess the reads, holding one entry per CDR3 protein. The data contain roughly 1,200 distinct CDR3 sequences, 45% to 55% of them singletons. From RNA extracted from PBMCs, the TCR library was made. Patient provenance is recorded as an endocrinology department in Xi'an, China. Sequenced here: peripheral blood mononuclear cells (PBMCs), sampled with antithyroid drug treatment, in newly diagnosed or persistent Graves disease (not recorded which). The clonotype was recovered from a female donor with Graves disease.

For the CDR3, the DNA is TGTGCCAGCAGCAACGACAGATTAGAGACCCAGTACTTC. Translation: CASSNDRLETQYF. The V call is TRBV7-9, the J call TRBJ2-5; maybe TRBD1 (5 bases). V was pared by 5 bases and J by 4 bases, with 11 bases between. The CDR3 totals 13 residues. Germline CDR1 and CDR2: SEHNR and FQNEAQ (reference sequence).